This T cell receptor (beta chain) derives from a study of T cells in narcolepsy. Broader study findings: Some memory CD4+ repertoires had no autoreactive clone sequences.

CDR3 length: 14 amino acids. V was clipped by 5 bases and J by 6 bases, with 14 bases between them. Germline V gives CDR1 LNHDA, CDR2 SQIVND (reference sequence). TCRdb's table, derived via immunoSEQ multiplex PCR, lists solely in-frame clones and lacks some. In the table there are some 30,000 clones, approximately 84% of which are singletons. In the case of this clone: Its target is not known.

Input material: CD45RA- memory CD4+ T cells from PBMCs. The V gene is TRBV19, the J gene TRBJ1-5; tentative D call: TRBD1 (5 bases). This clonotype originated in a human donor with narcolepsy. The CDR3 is CASSLQVRGQPQHF. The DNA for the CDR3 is TGTGCCAGTAGTCTCCAGGTGAGGGGTCAGCCCCAGCATTTT. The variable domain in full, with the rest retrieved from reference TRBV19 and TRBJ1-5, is DGGITQSPKYLFRKEGQNVTLSCEQNLNHDAMYWYRQDPGQGLRLIYYSQIVNDFQKGDIAEGYSVSREKKESFPLTVTSAQKNPTAFYLCASSLQVRGQPQHFGDGTRLSIL.